This TCR beta chain derives from a study of CD8 T cells in ankylosing spondylitis. Study outcomes and limitations: Disease-linked clones reportedly concentrated significantly in matched ankylosing spondylitis synovial fluid. Seemingly distinctive of ankylosing spondylitis blood was a TCR beta motif formed by eight highly homologous variants.

Worth noting for this clonotype: Antigen specificity is unknown.

Germline assignment: CDR1 DFQATT and CDR2 SNEGSKA (reference sequence). Trimming cost V 1 base and J 1 base; bases outside gene matches: 12. CDR3 length: 18 amino acids. Libraries for TCR beta were made by quantitative 5'-RACE with molecular barcodes. MiXCR, run by TCRdb on the 5' RACE reads, gives a single entry per CDR3 protein. The data show over 150,000 distinct CDR3 sequences, around 13% seen once. The specimen was blood, either unsorted or a sorted T cell fraction (not recorded which). The TCR originated in a male donor with ankylosing spondylitis or in good health (not recorded which). The chain combines TRBV20-1 with TRBJ2-7; TRBD1 agrees at 11 bases. The CDR3 spells CSARVVAAGQGVSYEQYF. DNA of the CDR3: TGCAGTGCTAGAGTGGTCGCGGCGGGACAGGGGGTATCCTACGAGCAGTACTTC.